This T cell receptor beta chain was sequenced during a study of beta chain features in type 1 diabetes. Study conclusions and caveats: Cells carrying high TCR expression could end up over-represented when cDNA is sequenced.

This clone was found a few times. Its target is not known. Reverse transcription of all isolated RNA meant that expressed TCRB transcripts were sequenced. Each sample of naive, central memory or regulatory T cells had, on average, around 4 million reads. The repertoire was sequenced with immunoSEQ multiplex PCR; TCRdb's copy has only in-frame clones and lacks some. Seen here are 200,000 to 250,000 clones, over 12% observed once, and the top ten hold around 0.03%. From germline, CDR1 is SGHTA and CDR2 FQGNSA. The CDR3 loop spans 15 amino acids. Deletions cut 1 base from V and 7 bases from J, with 11 bases between.

The rearrangement links TRBV7-2 to TRBJ1-6; D is possibly TRBD1 (5 bases). The TCR originated in a woman aged 40 to 49 in good health. The material sequenced was naive CD4+ T cells from blood. CDR3 protein: CASSLEGLANSPLHF. CDR3 DNA sequence: TGTGCCAGCAGCTTAGAGGGACTGGCGAATTCACCCCTCCACTTT.